Shown below are 10 T cell receptor beta chains from a single sample sequenced in a study of CD8+ T cells in alopecia areata. Treatment given: oral pan-JAK inhibitor, 5-10 mg twice daily. Once RNA had been extracted, it was reverse transcribed into cDNA to act as the sequencing template. TCRdb's copy holds only in-frame clones and misses some; the assay was immunoSEQ multiplex PCR. The repertoire consists of 120,000 or so clones, with around 63% occurring once and the leading ten covering 5.7%. This sample comprised CD4+ T cells sorted from blood, obtained at week 4, from a patient treated with tofacitinib. The receptors here all came from a human donor with alopecia areata.

In this sample, this clone turned up a few times. This chain links TRBV29-1 with TRBJ1-2; TRBD1 matches 7 bases. From germline, CDR1 is SQVTM and CDR2 ANQGSEA. The CDR3 consists of 12 residues. Trimming took 7 bases from V and 5 from J; bases not matched to a gene: 7. CDR3: CSDRTGGYGYTF. The CDR3 nucleotides are TGCAGCGACCGGACAGGAGGTTATGGCTACACCTTC.

There are a few counts of this clone. CDR3 nucleotide sequence: TGTGCCAGTAGTTGGTCCAATCAGCCCCAGCATTTT. Its translation: CASSWSNQPQHF. The chain recombines TRBV19 with TRBJ1-5; the D is unclear. Trimming removed 5 bases from V and 3 bases from J, with 5 bases in between. The CDR3 consists of 12 residues. Germline-derived CDR1 and CDR2 are LNHDA and SQIVND (reference sequence).

The rearrangement joins TRBV14 to TRBJ2-5; the D gene could be TRBD1 or TRBD2 (5 bases each). The CDR3 has 15 amino acids. The V gene's germline CDR1 is SGHDN and CDR2 FVKESK. Trimming took off 1 base at V and 5 bases at J, with 14 bases between the two ends. CDR3 sequence (DNA): TGTGCCAGCAGCCAAGGAGGGGCTAGATCGGAGACCCAGTACTTC. Translation: CASSQGGARSETQYF.

The CDR3 sequence: CASSAHRGGENSPLHF. The CDR3 DNA sequence: TGTGCCAGCAGTGCCCACCGGGGGGGAGAGAATTCACCCCTCCACTTT. The V gene is TRBV2, the J gene TRBJ1-6; a possible D gene is TRBD1 (5 bases). From germline, CDR1 is SNHLY and CDR2 FYNNEI. The CDR3 spans 16 residues. The V and J ends lost 4 bases and 7 bases respectively, with 17 bases between them.

The V gene is TRBV30, the J gene TRBJ2-5, with 10 bases identical to TRBD2. CDR1 is GTSNPN and CDR2 is SVGIG in the germline V gene (reference sequence). The CDR3 runs to 14 residues. Trimming removed 6 bases from V and 3 bases from J; junction bases left unmatched: 7. The CDR3 coding sequence is TGTGCCTGTCGTGGAGCGGGAGGGGAAGAGACCCAGTACTTC. It codes for CACRGAGGEETQYF. The entire variable domain, with the rest obtained from reference TRBV30 and TRBJ2-5, is as follows: SQTIHQWPATLVQPVGSPLSLECTVEGTSNPNLYWYRQAAGRGLQLLFYSVGIGQISSEVPQNLSASRPQDRQFILSSKKLLLSDSGFYLCACRGAGGEETQYFGPGTRLLVL.

V is TRBV20-1 and J is TRBJ1-2; D may be TRBD1 (5 bases). Deletions cut 3 bases from V and 6 bases from J, with 8 bases between. The CDR3 covers 11 residues. CDR1 is DFQATT and CDR2 is SNEGSKA in the germline V gene (reference sequence). The CDR3 coding sequence is TGCAGTGCTAGTAAACAGGATGGCTACACCTTC. It encodes CSASKQDGYTF.

CDR3 sequence: CASSSTGAGANVLTF. In DNA, the CDR3 is TGTGCCAGCAGCTCCACGGGGGCTGGGGCCAACGTCCTGACTTTC. V gene TRBV11-2 combines with J gene TRBJ2-6; tentative D call: TRBD2 (6 bases). The CDR3 sequence is 15 residues long. CDR1 is SGHAT, CDR2 FQNNGV, per germline. Trimming took off 4 bases at V and 2 bases at J, with 9 bases between the two ends.

The chain joins TRBV7-2 to TRBJ2-3, with 9 bases aligning to TRBD2. Per germline, CDR1 SGHTA and CDR2 FQGNSA. CDR3 length equals 15 residues. The J segment lost 3 bases and the V segment lost 5 bases, leaving 6 bases of the junction unmatched. CDR3 sequence (DNA): TGTGCCAGCAGCCAAATAGCGGGGGTGACAGATACGCAGTATTTT. Its translation is CASSQIAGVTDTQYF.

The sample holds a few counts of this clone. The V and J genes are TRBV4-3 and TRBJ2-3; 8 nucleotides align to TRBD2. Germline V gene lookup returns CDR1 LGHNA and CDR2 YSLEER. Trimming cost V 5 bases and J 5 bases; bases outside gene matches: 12. This CDR3 is built from 16 residues. CDR3 nucleotides: TGCGCCAGCAGCTTATCGGGACTAGAAGGTGGAGATACGCAGTATTTT. Its protein product is CASSLSGLEGGDTQYF.

The chain joins TRBV7-2 to TRBJ2-1; D might be TRBD2 (5 bases). The CDR3 runs to 14 residues. Germline-derived CDR1 and CDR2 are SGHTA and FQGNSA. Trimming cost V 5 bases and J 5 bases, with 13 bases left between them. DNA of the CDR3: TGTGCCAGCAGCCTCGATACTAGGAACAATGAGCAGTTCTTC. It specifies CASSLDTRNNEQFF.